A selection of T cell receptor beta chains follows, all from one sample in a study of blood T cell repertoires in COVID-19. Using immunoSEQ multiplex PCR, the repertoire was profiled, and TCRdb retains in-frame clones only, with some absent. In the table there are 200,000 to 250,000 clones, around 84% of which are singletons. The material sequenced was PBMCs or T cells enriched from blood (not recorded which). The receptors shown here come from a woman aged 50 to 60 who had recovered from COVID-19. Both conserved end residues are part of each CDR3. The order of the fields is CDR3 length, V gene, D gene, J gene, CDR3 protein. A D gene is named only where the DNA matches it firmly.

>14|TRBV3-1/TRBV3-2|-|TRBJ1-6
CASSHRGSNSPLHF
>15|TRBV15|-|TRBJ2-3
CATSRNFGLTDTQYF
>16|TRBV7-2|-|TRBJ2-3
CASSLVPGMSTDTQYF
>13|TRBV14|-|TRBJ1-3
CASRRTGGNTIYF
>13|TRBV29-1|-|TRBJ1-1
CSVGGQLNTEAFF
>15|TRBV5-1|TRBD1|TRBJ2-2
CASSLQTGWTGELFF
>16|TRBV2|-|TRBJ1-6
CASSEMRVSYNSPLHF
>16|TRBV5-4|-|TRBJ1-1
CASSPGSPGMNTEAFF
>13|TRBV12-3/TRBV12-4|-|TRBJ2-1
CASRKSGLDEQFF
>13|TRBV12-3/TRBV12-4|TRBD1|TRBJ1-1
CASRSNGQAEAFF
>16|TRBV18|-|TRBJ1-1
CASSPLIDRSNTEAFF
>14|TRBV9|TRBD2|TRBJ2-5
CASSPGLAGETQYF
>12|TRBV7-9|-|TRBJ2-1
CASSSIANEQFF
>17|TRBV27|TRBD2|TRBJ2-7
CASSRKSAGGPHYEQYF
>17|TRBV2|TRBD2|TRBJ2-4
CASFGTSGVGLQNIQYF
>16|TRBV19|TRBD2|TRBJ2-1
CASTSGRANEGNEQFF
>14|TRBV6-6|-|TRBJ2-7
CASRLPGRSYEQYF
>15|TRBV6-5|-|TRBJ1-6
CASSYSTTNNSPLHF
>15|TRBV30|TRBD1|TRBJ1-1
CAWSWDSRYTTEAFF
>14|TRBV30|TRBD2|TRBJ2-7
CAWTRGLAAYEQYF
>14|TRBV9|-|TRBJ2-7
CASSIGQDSYEQYF
>14|TRBV9|-|TRBJ1-3
CASSVAGSGNTIYF
>14|TRBV19|-|TRBJ2-7
CASSYVGGPGEQYF
>15|TRBV5-6|-|TRBJ2-7
CASSPSGHTTYEQYF
>12|TRBV2|-|TRBJ1-2
CASSSGYYGYTF
>16|TRBV6-2/TRBV6-3|TRBD2|TRBJ2-2
CASSLGLAGNTGELFF
>14|TRBV6-5|-|TRBJ1-2
CASSYSRGGYGYTF
>12|TRBV24-1|-|TRBJ1-1
CATSDSWGEAFF
>14|TRBV19|-|TRBJ1-5
CASSRGMSNQPQHF
>15|TRBV18|TRBD1|TRBJ1-2
CASSPLGQGESGYTF
>15|TRBV7-2|TRBD2|TRBJ2-1
CASREGRERYNEQFF
>13|TRBV4-1|-|TRBJ2-5
CASKLQGQETQYF
>15|TRBV3-1/TRBV3-2|TRBD2|TRBJ2-2
CASSLLAGSTGELFF
>15|TRBV19|-|TRBJ1-2
CASSITKQGNYGYTF
>13|TRBV27|-|TRBJ2-3
CASSLSVRDTQYF
>14|TRBV7-7|-|TRBJ1-1
CASSPLVEDPEAFF
>14|TRBV5-1|-|TRBJ2-5
CASSSATFQETQYF
>16|TRBV6-4|-|TRBJ2-1
CASSDPPLGSGNEQFF
>15|TRBV19|-|TRBJ1-5
CASSLQGEGNQPQHF
>15|TRBV19|-|TRBJ2-7
CASSILSGQSHEQYF
>16|TRBV27|TRBD2|TRBJ2-3
CASSPLSGASTDTQYF
>14|TRBV10-3|TRBD2|TRBJ2-7
CAISSTSGSEEQYF
>15|TRBV28|-|TRBJ1-5
CASSSPTGYNQPQHF
>17|TRBV19|-|TRBJ1-5
CASSIEWKVQGNQPQHF
>12|TRBV2|-|TRBJ2-6
CASRWESGVLTF
>15|TRBV7-3|TRBD1|TRBJ2-2
CASSPAGGATGELFF